This TCR beta chain was observed in a study of blood T cell repertoires in COVID-19. Whole-study context: Italy, Spain and the United States were the sources of the convalescent and acute COVID-19 samples. The cDNA or gDNA used as material had been derived from T cells, B-cell-depleted T cells, or PBMCs.

As originally analysed: For nucleated cells, counts were estimated from reference gene primer amplification. Using immunoSEQ multiplex PCR, the repertoire was profiled, and TCRdb retains in-frame clones only, with some absent. V, J and clone size derive from that table, while D and trimming were established from the DNA sequence. The sample has roughly 140,000 clones, approximately 84% seen once. The germline V gene has CDR1 SGDLS and CDR2 YYNGEE. The CDR3 runs to 15 residues. Trimming removed 3 bases at V and 0 bases at J, with 7 bases between. The rearrangement links TRBV9 to TRBJ2-6, with D unclear. Specimen: peripheral blood. The TCR originated in a woman in her sixties with acute or convalescent COVID-19. The CDR3 nucleotides read TGTGCCAGCAGCGCCGGTAGCTCTGGGGCCAACGTCCTGACTTTC. Protein: CASSAGSSGANVLTF.